This T cell receptor (beta chain) is drawn from a study of T cells in Graves' hyperthyroidism and ophthalmopathy. Germline-derived CDR1 and CDR2 are DFQATT and SNEGSKA (reference sequence). CDR3 length: 13 residues. V was clipped by 8 bases and J by 4 bases, with 18 bases between them. Using RNA transcripts as the source, TCR beta CDR3 regions were amplified. First-round RT-PCR with HTBI primers amplified the TCR CDR3 region. Via MiXCR, TCRdb re-called the multiplex PCR reads, giving one row per CDR3 protein. The repertoire has more than 250,000 distinct CDR3 sequences, nearly 15% of them found once; the top ten carry over 25%. The table lists this clonotype with many counts.

The sample taken for sequencing was blood. The chain combines TRBV20-1 with TRBJ2-7, with D possibly TRBD2 on 5 matching bases. This clonotype was sampled from a woman between 45 and 60 years old with Graves' hyperthyroidism that later progressed to Graves' ophthalmopathy. This CDR3 is CSPQLGSGYEQYF. CDR3 bases: TGCAGTCCCCAGCTGGGTTCGGGGTACGAGCAGTACTTC.